In its sample, the clone carrying this TCR beta chain was seen many times. Its specificity is unknown. HTBI primers from iRepertoire and Arm-PCR of CDR3 regions yielded the TCR beta libraries. TCRdb processed the multiplex PCR reads anew with MiXCR; each CDR3 protein has one entry. The sample yields more than 300,000 distinct CDR3 sequences, 15% to 19% seen once. Time point specified: newly diagnosed GD, antithyroid drugs for less than 3 months. Researchers made the TCR library from RNA that was extracted from PBMCs. Peripheral blood, around 9.4 milliliters of it, was drawn into EDTA tubes. These data come from a study of regulatory T cells in long-lasting Graves disease. General observations from the study: With persistent disease, TRBV28, TRBJ1-2 and TRBJ2-5 were the favored segments. Patients with persistent disease shared 2,741 public clonotypes, outpacing the roughly 970 shared by new patients. Analyses excluded thyroid tissue, covering peripheral blood alone.

CDR3 length: 15 residues. Germline-derived CDR1 and CDR2 are MNHEY and SVGEGT. V lost 2 bases and J lost 0, with 9 bases in between. The sequence came from a female donor with Graves disease. The sequencing used peripheral blood mononuclear cells (PBMCs), collected at new diagnosis, from a patient treated with antithyroid drugs. The chain uses TRBV6-2 or TRBV6-3 and TRBJ2-3; D is ambiguous. This chain's CDR3 is CASSYATSSTDTQYF. In nucleotides, the CDR3 is TGTGCCAGCAGTTACGCCACCTCTAGCACAGATACGCAGTATTTT.